A selection of T cell receptor beta chains follows, all from one sample in a study of blood T cell repertoires in COVID-19. TCRdb keeps only in-frame clones here, not all; method: immunoSEQ multiplex PCR. The sample records roughly 250,000 clones, about 89% being singletons. Sequencing input: PBMCs or T cells enriched from blood (not recorded which). The receptor set was obtained from a middle-aged man who had recovered from COVID-19. Both conserved end residues are part of each CDR3. Fields, in order: clone size, V gene, D gene, J gene, CDR3 DNA, CDR3 protein. A D gene is named only where the DNA matches it firmly. Expanded clones get a size class; other rows say once, few or many, or leave the size out.

once	TRBV5-8	TRBD2	TRBJ2-1	TGTGCCAGCAGCCACCGCGGGAGAACGGATGAGCAGTTCTTC	CASSHRGRTDEQFF
NA	TRBV7-2	NA	TRBJ2-7	TGTGCCAGCAGCTTAGCTATGACAGTTTCCTACGAGCAGTACTTC	CASSLAMTVSYEQYF
NA	TRBV7-2	NA	TRBJ2-5	TGTGCCAGCAGCTTAAAGCCGGGGGAGACCCAGTACTTC	CASSLKPGETQYF
NA	TRBV15	NA	TRBJ1-6	TGTGCCACCAGCAGAGATATCGAGGGAACCTCACCCCTCCACTTT	CATSRDIEGTSPLHF
medium-sized	TRBV4-2	NA	TRBJ1-5	TGTGCCAGCAGCCAAGCGACAGAGCCTAATCAGCCCCAGCATTTT	CASSQATEPNQPQHF
NA	TRBV4-1	NA	TRBJ1-5	TGCGCCAGCAGCCAGAGCCCCAGGGGTAATCAGCCCCAGCATTTT	CASSQSPRGNQPQHF
NA	TRBV28	TRBD1	TRBJ1-5	TGTGCCAGCAGTCAAGGGGGCACCGGACAGCCCCAGCATTTT	CASSQGGTGQPQHF
NA	TRBV6-6	TRBD1	TRBJ2-1	TGTGCCAGCAGTTCGGCCGGGACAGGGGGCGGTCGGCAGTTCTTC	CASSSAGTGGGRQFF
NA	TRBV3-1/TRBV3-2	TRBD1	TRBJ2-7	TGTGCCAGCAGCCCCCAGGGGGCTAACTCCTACGAGCAGTACTTC	CASSPQGANSYEQYF
NA	TRBV19	TRBD1	TRBJ2-7	TGTGCCAGTAGTTTCCGTCGGACAGGGGGGACCTACGAGCAGTACTTC	CASSFRRTGGTYEQYF
NA	TRBV10-2	NA	TRBJ2-1	TGCGCCAGCAGTGAATGGGGGGTCGAGCAGTTCTTC	CASSEWGVEQFF
NA	TRBV30	TRBD1	TRBJ1-1	TGTGCCTGGAGCGGCAGGGGGCAAGGGACTGAAGCTTTCTTT	CAWSGRGQGTEAFF
NA	TRBV6-6	TRBD1	TRBJ2-7	TGTGCCAGCAGCCGATCCGCCGGGACAGGACTCTACGAGCAGTACTTC	CASSRSAGTGLYEQYF
NA	TRBV21-1	NA	TRBJ2-1	TGTGCCAGCAGCGAATGGACGGGACAGGGACCTCCGGACTCCTACAATGAGCAGTTCTTC	CASSEWTGQGPPDSYNEQFF
NA	TRBV9	NA	TRBJ1-1	TGTGCCAGCAGCGTTCTAAAGAACACTGAAGCTTTCTTT	CASSVLKNTEAFF
NA	TRBV4-1	TRBD1	TRBJ1-4	TGCGCCAGCAGCCATACAGGGGATGAAAAACTGTTTTTT	CASSHTGDEKLFF
NA	TRBV5-1	TRBD2	TRBJ2-2	TGCGCCAGCAGCCCAACTAGCGGGACCAACACCGGGGAGCTGTTTTTT	CASSPTSGTNTGELFF